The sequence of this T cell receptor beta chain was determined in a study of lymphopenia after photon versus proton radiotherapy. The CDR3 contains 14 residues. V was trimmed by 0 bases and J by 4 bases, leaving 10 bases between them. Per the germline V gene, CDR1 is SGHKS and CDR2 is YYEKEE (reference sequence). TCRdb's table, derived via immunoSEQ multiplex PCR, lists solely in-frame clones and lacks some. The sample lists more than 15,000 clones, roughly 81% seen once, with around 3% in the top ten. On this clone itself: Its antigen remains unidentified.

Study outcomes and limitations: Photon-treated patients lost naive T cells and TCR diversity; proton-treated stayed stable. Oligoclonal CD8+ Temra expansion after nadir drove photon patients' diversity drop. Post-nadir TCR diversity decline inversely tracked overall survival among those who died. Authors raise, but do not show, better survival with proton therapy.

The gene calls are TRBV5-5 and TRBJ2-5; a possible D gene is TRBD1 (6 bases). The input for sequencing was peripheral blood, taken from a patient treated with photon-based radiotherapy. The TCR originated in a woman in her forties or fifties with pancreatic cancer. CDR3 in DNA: TGTGCCAGCAGCTTGGGTTGGGGGCGAGAGACCCAGTACTTC. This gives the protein CASSLGWGRETQYF.